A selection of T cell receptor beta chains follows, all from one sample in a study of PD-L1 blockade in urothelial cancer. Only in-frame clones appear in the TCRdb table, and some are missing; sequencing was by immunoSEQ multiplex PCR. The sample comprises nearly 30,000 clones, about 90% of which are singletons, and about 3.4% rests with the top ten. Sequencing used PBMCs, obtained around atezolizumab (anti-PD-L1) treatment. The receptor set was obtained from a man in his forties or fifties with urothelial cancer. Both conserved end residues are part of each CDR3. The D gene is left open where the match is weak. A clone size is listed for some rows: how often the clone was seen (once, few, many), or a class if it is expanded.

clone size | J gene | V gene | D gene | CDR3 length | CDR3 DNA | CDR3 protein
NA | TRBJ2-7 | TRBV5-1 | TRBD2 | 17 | TGCGCCAGCACCAGGACTAGCGGGGGATTGGGCCCCTACGAGCAGTACTTC | CASTRTSGGLGPYEQYF
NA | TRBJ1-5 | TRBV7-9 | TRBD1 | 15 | TGTGCCAGCAGCCCACTCCCGACAGGGGCCCAGCCCCAGCATTTT | CASSPLPTGAQPQHF
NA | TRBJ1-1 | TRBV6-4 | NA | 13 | TGTGCCAGCAGACCGGACAGGAACACTGAAGCTTTCTTT | CASRPDRNTEAFF
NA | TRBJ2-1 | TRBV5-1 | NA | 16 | TGCGCCAGCAGCTTACAAACAGGGAGCTCCTACAATGAGCAGTTCTTC | CASSLQTGSSYNEQFF
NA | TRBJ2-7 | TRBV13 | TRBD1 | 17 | TGTGCCAGCAGCTCAAAAACCGGACAGGGGAGCTCCTACGAGCAGTACTTC | CASSSKTGQGSSYEQYF
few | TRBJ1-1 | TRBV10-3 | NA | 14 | TGTGCCATCGGCAAACAGGGTAAGAACACTGAAGCTTTCTTT | CAIGKQGKNTEAFF
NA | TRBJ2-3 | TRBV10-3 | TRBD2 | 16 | TGTGCCATCAGCGCCCCCTCGGGAGCGGGGGGAGATACGCAGTATTTT | CAISAPSGAGGDTQYF
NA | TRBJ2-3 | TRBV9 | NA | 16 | TGTGCCAGCAGCCTATCTAGTTTCGTCTACACAGATACGCAGTATTTT | CASSLSSFVYTDTQYF
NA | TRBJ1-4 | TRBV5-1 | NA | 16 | TGCGCCAGCAGCGTAGGGACTTCCACAACTAATGAAAAACTGTTTTTT | CASSVGTSTTNEKLFF
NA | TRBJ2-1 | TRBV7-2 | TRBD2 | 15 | TGTGCCAGCAGCCCCCGGGGATTCGGGGAGGGGGAGCAGTTCTTC | CASSPRGFGEGEQFF
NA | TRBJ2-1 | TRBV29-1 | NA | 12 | TGCAGCGTTGGAAGCGCCGACAATGAGCAGTTCTTC | CSVGSADNEQFF
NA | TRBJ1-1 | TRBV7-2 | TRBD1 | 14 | TGTGCCAGCAGCCCGGGACAGGGGAACACTGAAGCTTTCTTT | CASSPGQGNTEAFF
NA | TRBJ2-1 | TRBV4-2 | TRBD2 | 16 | TGTGCCAGCAGCCAAGACCCTACTAGCGGCTCGAATGAGCAGTTCTTC | CASSQDPTSGSNEQFF
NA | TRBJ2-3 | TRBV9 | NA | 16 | TGTGCCAGCAGCGCGGCGGCAGGGGTGATCTCAGATACGCAGTATTTT | CASSAAAGVISDTQYF
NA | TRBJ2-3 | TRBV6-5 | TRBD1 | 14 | TGTGCCAGCAGACGGACAGGGGCCACAGATACGCAGTATTTT | CASRRTGATDTQYF
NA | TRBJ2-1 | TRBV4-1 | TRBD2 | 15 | TGCGCCAGCAGCCAAGAGGGCGGGAGGGTCTATGAGCAGTTCTTC | CASSQEGGRVYEQFF